The rows below give T cell receptor beta chains drawn from one sample of a study of CD8+CD57+ T cells in acquired aplastic anemia. TCRdb recomputed calls from the reads with MiXCR, one row per CDR3 protein. The sample consists of about 160,000 distinct CDR3 sequences, approximately 40% of them appearing once. Sequenced: sorted CD4+, CD8+, or CD8+CD57+ T cells (not recorded which) from PBMCs. These receptors were taken from a human donor in good health. CDR3s include the opening cysteine and the closing phenylalanine or tryptophan. Fields, in order: V gene, J gene, clone size, D gene, CDR3 DNA, CDR3 protein. The D gene is left open where the match is weak. Expanded clones get a size class; other rows say once, few or many, or leave the size out.

TRBV4-1	TRBJ2-7	many	NA	TGCGCCAGCAGCCAAGAAGGACAGCTGCCCTACGAGCAGTACTTC	CASSQEGQLPYEQYF
TRBV20-1	TRBJ1-5	NA	NA	TGCAGTGCTAGAGGCCTGTTAGCGGTTGGCGGGGGCGGAGTAGATACGCAGCATTTT	CSARGLLAVGGGGVDTQHF
TRBV7-6	TRBJ2-5	many	NA	TGTGCCAGCAGCTTAGCCCAGGGGTGGAGGGAGACCCAGTACTTC	CASSLAQGWRETQYF
TRBV19	TRBJ2-3	NA	TRBD2	TGTGCCAGTAGTATTACGGGGGGGGCTCCGGATACGCAGTATTTT	CASSITGGAPDTQYF
TRBV25-1	TRBJ2-3	NA	TRBD2	TGTGCCAGCAGTGACTGGACTAGCGGGAGCACAGATACGCAGTATTTT	CASSDWTSGSTDTQYF
TRBV24-1	TRBJ2-5	few	TRBD1	TGTGCCACCAGTGGGATGTCAAACAGGGGGAAAGAGACCCAGTACTTC	CATSGMSNRGKETQYF
TRBV10-3	TRBJ2-5	once	TRBD2	TGTGCCAGCAGCCTGACCGGACTAGCGGAGGGGTGGGAGACCCAGTACTTC	CASSLTGLAEGWETQYF
TRBV11-3	TRBJ2-5	NA	NA	TGTGCCAGCAGCTTGGGCGGGGAAGGGAACCAAGAGACCCTGTACTTC	CASSLGGEGNQETLYF
TRBV6-5	TRBJ1-3	few	NA	TGTGCCAGCAGTTACTCGAGAGTGGGTTTAGCGGGAAACACCATATATTTT	CASSYSRVGLAGNTIYF
TRBV24-1	TRBJ2-2	NA	TRBD2	TGTGCCACCAGTCGCGGGAGGGCCTTGGCCGGGGAGCTGTTTTTT	CATSRGRALAGELFF
TRBV7-3	TRBJ2-2	many	TRBD2	TGTGCCAGCAGCTCCAGTCCTAGCGGGGTTACCGGGGAGCTGTTTTTT	CASSSSPSGVTGELFF
TRBV29-1	TRBJ2-7	NA	TRBD2	TGCAGCGTTGGGGGTAGCGGGGGCTACGAGCAGTACTTC	CSVGGSGGYEQYF
TRBV7-3	TRBJ2-1	NA	TRBD1	TGTGCCAGTAGCCTGGGGCAGGGGGCCAACAATGAGCAGTTCTTC	CASSLGQGANNEQFF
TRBV5-4	TRBJ1-2	NA	NA	TGTGCCAGCAGCTTGGTGGCAGGGATGGGTGGCTACACCTTC	CASSLVAGMGGYTF
TRBV5-4	TRBJ2-1	NA	NA	TGTGCCAGCAGCTTTACGGTTGGACCTGACATCCACAATGAGCAGTTCTTC	CASSFTVGPDIHNEQFF
TRBV12-3/TRBV12-4	TRBJ2-3	many	NA	TGTGCCAGCAGCTCCCGTTTGGGGGCAGGGGCAGATACGCAGTATTTT	CASSSRLGAGADTQYF
TRBV2	TRBJ2-1	NA	NA	TGTGCCAGCAGTGAACGGGTCAATGAGCAGTTCTTC	CASSERVNEQFF
TRBV19	TRBJ1-1	once	NA	TGTGCCAGTAGTATAGACAGGGAAACTGAAGCTTTCTTT	CASSIDRETEAFF
TRBV5-6	TRBJ2-2	few	NA	TGTGCCAGCAGCTTCCCGGGCGGCGGGGAGCTGTTTTTT	CASSFPGGGELFF
TRBV20-1	TRBJ2-3	many	TRBD2	TGCAGTGCCGAGAGGAGGGCGGGGGGGCCTCCAGATACGCAGTATTTT	CSAERRAGGPPDTQYF
TRBV20-1	TRBJ2-1	NA	TRBD2	TGCAGTGCCAGGCTAGGAGCGGGGGGATACGGTGAGCAGTTCTTC	CSARLGAGGYGEQFF
TRBV30	TRBJ1-2	NA	NA	TGTGCCTGGAGTAACTATGGCTACACCTTC	CAWSNYGYTF
TRBV9	TRBJ2-3	many	NA	TGTGCCAGCAGCGTAGTGTTTGAAGATACGCAGTATTTT	CASSVVFEDTQYF
TRBV5-8	TRBJ2-3	few	NA	TGTGCCACCTCGCGGGGTAGCACAGATACGCAGTATTTT	CATSRGSTDTQYF
TRBV28	TRBJ1-1	few	TRBD1	TGTGCCAGCAGTTTATTTGGGTTTCCGGGACAGAAGAACACTGAAGCTTTCTTT	CASSLFGFPGQKNTEAFF
TRBV7-6	TRBJ2-3	many	NA	TGTGCCAGCAGCCAGGGAGGAGGGGGCACAGATACGCAGTATTTT	CASSQGGGGTDTQYF
TRBV20-1	TRBJ2-3	few	NA	TGCAGTGCTAGAGATCACACTAGCCCCATGGGTTATACGCAGTATTTT	CSARDHTSPMGYTQYF
TRBV6-1	TRBJ2-1	NA	NA	TGTGCCAGCAGTGAAGACTTGGGCCGTGAGCAGTTCTTC	CASSEDLGREQFF